This T cell receptor (beta chain) was identified in a study of blood T cell repertoires in COVID-19. Sequencing used immunoSEQ multiplex PCR; TCRdb keeps in-frame clones, though not all of them. The sample has roughly 400,000 clones, 80% to 90% seen once; the top ten hold 0.95% to 1.3%. The V end was cut by 2 bases, the J end by 5 bases, with 12 bases between. Germline assignment: CDR1 KGHSH and CDR2 LQKENI. The CDR3 spans 14 residues. The sequenced material came from PBMCs or T cells enriched from blood (not recorded which). The receptor was derived from a man aged 30-40 years who had recovered from COVID-19. The V call is TRBV18, the J call TRBJ1-1; D is perhaps TRBD1 (5 bases). Here the CDR3 DNA reads TGTGCCAGCTCACCAACCCCAGGGCCGACTGAAGCTTTCTTT. As protein: CASSPTPGPTEAFF.